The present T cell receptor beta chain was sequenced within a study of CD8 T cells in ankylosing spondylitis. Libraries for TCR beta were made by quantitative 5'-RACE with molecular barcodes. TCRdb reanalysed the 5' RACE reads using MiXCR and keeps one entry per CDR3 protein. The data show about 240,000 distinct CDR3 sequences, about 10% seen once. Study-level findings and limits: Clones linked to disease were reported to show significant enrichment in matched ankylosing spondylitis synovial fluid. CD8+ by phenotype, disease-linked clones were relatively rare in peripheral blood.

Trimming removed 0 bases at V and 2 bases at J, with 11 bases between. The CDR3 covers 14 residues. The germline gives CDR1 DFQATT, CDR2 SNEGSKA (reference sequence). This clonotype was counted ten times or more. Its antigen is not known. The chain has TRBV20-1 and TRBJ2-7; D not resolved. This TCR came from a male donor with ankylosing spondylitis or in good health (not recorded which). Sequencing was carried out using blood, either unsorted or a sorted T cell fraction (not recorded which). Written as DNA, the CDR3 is TGCAGTGCTAGAGATCCGCGCACTACCTACGAGCAGTACTTC. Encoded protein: CSARDPRTTYEQYF.